The present entry profiles one TCR beta chain with its context. Some clones are missing from TCRdb's copy, which holds only in-frame ones; the method was immunoSEQ multiplex PCR. The sample consists of over 150,000 clones, approximately 94% of them appearing once. The data were taken from a study of control samples from healthy donors and cancer patients. V gave up 0 bases and J gave up 0 bases, with 4 bases separating them. CDR3 length: 14 amino acids. Germline V CDR1 and CDR2: MNHEY, SMNVEV (reference sequence). The origin of this receptor is a woman between 18 and 30 years old in good health. The material sequenced was blood. The V and J genes are TRBV27 and TRBJ2-3; D is unresolved. This CDR3 is CASSLSFSTDTQYF. As DNA, the CDR3 is TGTGCCAGCAGTTTATCGTTTAGCACAGATACGCAGTATTTT.